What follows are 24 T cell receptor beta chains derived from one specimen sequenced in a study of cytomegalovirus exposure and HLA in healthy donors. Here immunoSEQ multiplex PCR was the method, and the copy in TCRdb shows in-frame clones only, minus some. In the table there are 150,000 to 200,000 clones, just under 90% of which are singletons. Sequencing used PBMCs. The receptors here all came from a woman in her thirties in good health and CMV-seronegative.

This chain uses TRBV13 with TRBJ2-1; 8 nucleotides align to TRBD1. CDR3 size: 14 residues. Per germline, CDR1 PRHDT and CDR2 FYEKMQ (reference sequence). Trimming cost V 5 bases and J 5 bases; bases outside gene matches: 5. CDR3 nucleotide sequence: TGTGCCAGCAGCGCAGGGACAGGAGACAATGAGCAGTTCTTC. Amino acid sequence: CASSAGTGDNEQFF.

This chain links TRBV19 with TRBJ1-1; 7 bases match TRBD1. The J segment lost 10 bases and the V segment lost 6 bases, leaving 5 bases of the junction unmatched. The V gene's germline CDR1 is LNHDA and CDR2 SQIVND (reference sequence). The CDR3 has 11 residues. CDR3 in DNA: TGTGCCAGTAGGACAGGGTTGGTAGCTTTCTTT. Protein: CASRTGLVAFF.

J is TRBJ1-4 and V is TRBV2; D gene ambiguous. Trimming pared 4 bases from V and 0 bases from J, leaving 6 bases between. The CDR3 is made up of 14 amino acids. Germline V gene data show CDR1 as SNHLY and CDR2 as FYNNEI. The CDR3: CASSVGATNEKLFF. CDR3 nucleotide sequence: TGTGCCAGCAGTGTCGGGGCAACTAATGAAAAACTGTTTTTT. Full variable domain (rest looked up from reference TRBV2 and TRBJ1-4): EPEVTQTPSHQVTQMGQEVILRCVPISNHLYFYWYRQILGQKVEFLVSFYNNEISEKSEIFDDQFSVERPDGSNFTLKIRSTKLEDSAMYFCASSVGATNEKLFFGSGTQLSVL.

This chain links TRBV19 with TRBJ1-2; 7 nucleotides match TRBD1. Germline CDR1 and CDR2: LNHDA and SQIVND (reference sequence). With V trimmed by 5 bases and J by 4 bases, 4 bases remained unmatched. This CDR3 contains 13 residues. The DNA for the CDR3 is TGTGCCAGTAGTTTCGGGACAGCCTATGGCTACACCTTC. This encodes CASSFGTAYGYTF. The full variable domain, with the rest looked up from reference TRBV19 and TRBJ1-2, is DGGITQSPKYLFRKEGQNVTLSCEQNLNHDAMYWYRQDPGQGLRLIYYSQIVNDFQKGDIAEGYSVSREKKESFPLTVTSAQKNPTAFYLCASSFGTAYGYTFGSGTRLTVV.

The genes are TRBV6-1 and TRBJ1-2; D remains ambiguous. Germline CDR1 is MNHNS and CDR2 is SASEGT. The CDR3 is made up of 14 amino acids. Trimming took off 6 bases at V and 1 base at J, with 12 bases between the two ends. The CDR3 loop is CASSQQKINYGYTF. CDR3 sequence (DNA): TGTGCCAGCAGCCAACAGAAGATTAACTATGGCTACACCTTC.

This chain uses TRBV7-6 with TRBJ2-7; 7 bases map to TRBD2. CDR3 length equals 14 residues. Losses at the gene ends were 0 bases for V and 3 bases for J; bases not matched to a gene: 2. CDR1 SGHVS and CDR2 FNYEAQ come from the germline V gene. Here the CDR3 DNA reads TGTGCCAGCAGCTTAGCGGGGGGGTACTACGAGCAGTACTTC. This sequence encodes CASSLAGGYYEQYF.

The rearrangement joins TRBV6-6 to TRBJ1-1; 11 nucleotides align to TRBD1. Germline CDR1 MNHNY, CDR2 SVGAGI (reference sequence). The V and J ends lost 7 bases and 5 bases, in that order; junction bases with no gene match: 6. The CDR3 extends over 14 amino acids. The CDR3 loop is CASTRDRGYTEAFF. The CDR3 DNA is TGTGCCAGCACCCGGGACAGGGGGTATACTGAAGCTTTCTTT.

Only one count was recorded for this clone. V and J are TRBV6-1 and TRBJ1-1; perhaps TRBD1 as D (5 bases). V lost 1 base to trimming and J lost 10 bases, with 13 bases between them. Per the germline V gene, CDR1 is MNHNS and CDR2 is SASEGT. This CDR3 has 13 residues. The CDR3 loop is CASSEEGGVVAFF. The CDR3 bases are TGTGCCAGCAGTGAAGAGGGAGGGGTAGTAGCTTTCTTT.

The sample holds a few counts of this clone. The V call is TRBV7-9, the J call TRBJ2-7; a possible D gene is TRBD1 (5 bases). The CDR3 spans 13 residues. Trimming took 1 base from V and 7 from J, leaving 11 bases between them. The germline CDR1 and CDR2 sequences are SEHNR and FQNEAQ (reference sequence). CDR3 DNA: TGTGCCAGCAGCTTAGGAGACAGCAAAGAGCAGTACTTC. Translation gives CASSLGDSKEQYF.

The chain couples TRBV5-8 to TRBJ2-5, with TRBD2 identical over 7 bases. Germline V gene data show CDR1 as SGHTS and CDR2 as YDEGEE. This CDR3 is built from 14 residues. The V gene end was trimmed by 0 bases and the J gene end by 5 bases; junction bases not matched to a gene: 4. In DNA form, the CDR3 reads TGTGCCAGCAGCTTGGGGACTAGTGGGGAGACCCAGTACTTC. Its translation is CASSLGTSGETQYF.

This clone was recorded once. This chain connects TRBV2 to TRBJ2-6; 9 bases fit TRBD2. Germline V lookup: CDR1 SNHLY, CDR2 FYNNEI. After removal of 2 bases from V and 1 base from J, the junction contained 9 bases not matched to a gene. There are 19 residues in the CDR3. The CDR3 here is CASSELWRGGGSGANVLTF. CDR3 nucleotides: TGTGCCAGCAGTGAACTCTGGCGGGGGGGCGGGTCTGGGGCCAACGTCCTGACTTTC.

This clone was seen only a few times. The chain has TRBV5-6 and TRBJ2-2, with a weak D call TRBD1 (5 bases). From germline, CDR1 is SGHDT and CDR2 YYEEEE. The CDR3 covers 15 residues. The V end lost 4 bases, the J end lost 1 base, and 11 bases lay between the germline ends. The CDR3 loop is CASSETGQNTGELFF. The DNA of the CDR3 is TGTGCCAGCAGCGAGACTGGACAGAACACCGGGGAGCTGTTTTTT.

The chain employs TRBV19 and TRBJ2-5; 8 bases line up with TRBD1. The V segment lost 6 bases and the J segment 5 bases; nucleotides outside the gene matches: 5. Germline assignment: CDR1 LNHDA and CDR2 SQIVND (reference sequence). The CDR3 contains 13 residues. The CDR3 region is CASSRTGWETQYF. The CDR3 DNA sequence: TGTGCCAGTAGCAGGACAGGGTGGGAGACCCAGTACTTC.

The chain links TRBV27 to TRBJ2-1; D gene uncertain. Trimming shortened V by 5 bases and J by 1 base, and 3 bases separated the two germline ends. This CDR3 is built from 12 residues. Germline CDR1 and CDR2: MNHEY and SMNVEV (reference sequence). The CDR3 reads CASSHSYNEQFF. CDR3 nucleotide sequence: TGTGCCAGCAGTCATTCCTACAATGAGCAGTTCTTC.

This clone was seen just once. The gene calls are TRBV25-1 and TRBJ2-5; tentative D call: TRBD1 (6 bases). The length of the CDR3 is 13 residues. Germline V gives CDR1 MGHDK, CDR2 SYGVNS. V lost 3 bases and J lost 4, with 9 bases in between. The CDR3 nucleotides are TGTGCCAGCAGTGAGGGGGCGAGAGAGACCCAGTACTTC. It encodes CASSEGARETQYF.

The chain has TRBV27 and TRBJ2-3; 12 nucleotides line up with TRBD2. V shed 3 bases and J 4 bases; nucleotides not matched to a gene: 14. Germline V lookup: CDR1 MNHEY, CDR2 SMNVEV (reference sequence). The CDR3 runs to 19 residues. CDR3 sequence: CASSLGGTSGRGVPDTQYF. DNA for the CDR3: TGTGCCAGCAGTTTGGGGGGGACTAGCGGGCGGGGGGTCCCAGATACGCAGTATTTT.

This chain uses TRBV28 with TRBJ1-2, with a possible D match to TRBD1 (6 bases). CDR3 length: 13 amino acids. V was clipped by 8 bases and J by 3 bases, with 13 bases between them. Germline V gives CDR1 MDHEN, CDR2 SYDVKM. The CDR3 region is CASGERQDYGYTF. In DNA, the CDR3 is TGTGCCAGCGGAGAAAGACAGGACTATGGCTACACCTTC.

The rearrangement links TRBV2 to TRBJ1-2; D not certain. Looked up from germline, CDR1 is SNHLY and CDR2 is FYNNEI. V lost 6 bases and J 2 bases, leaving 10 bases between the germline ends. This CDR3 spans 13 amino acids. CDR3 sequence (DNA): TGTGCCAGCAGAATCGGCGGGAACTATGGCTACACCTTC. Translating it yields CASRIGGNYGYTF.

CDR3 protein: CASRGHRNTGELFF. CDR3 nucleotides: TGCGCCAGCAGGGGCCACAGGAACACCGGGGAGCTGTTTTTT. The chain links TRBV10-2 to TRBJ2-2, with D unclear. Germline CDR1 and CDR2: WSHSY and SAAADI. V lost 6 bases and J lost 1, with 9 bases in between. This CDR3 contains 14 residues.

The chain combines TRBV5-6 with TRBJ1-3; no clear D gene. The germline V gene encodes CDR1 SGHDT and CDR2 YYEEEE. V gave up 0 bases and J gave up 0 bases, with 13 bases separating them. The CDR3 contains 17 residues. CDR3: CASSLASGGYSGNTIYF. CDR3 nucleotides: TGTGCCAGCAGCTTGGCGAGCGGCGGGTACTCTGGAAACACCATATATTTT.

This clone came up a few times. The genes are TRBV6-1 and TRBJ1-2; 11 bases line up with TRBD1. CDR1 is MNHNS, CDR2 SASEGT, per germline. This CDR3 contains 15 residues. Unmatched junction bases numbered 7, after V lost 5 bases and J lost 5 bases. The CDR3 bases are TGTGCCAGCAGTCCTGGACAGGGGGCGGGGTATGGCTACACCTTC. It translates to CASSPGQGAGYGYTF.

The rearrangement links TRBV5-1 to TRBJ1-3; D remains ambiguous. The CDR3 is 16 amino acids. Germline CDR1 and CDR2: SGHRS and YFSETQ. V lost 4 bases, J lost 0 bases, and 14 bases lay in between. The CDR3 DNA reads TGCGCCAGCAGCGGACCCCAGGACTACTCTGGAAACACCATATATTTT. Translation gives CASSGPQDYSGNTIYF. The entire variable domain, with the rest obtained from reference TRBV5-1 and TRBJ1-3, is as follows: KAGVTQTPRYLIKTRGQQVTLSCSPISGHRSVSWYQQTPGQGLQFLFEYFSETQRNKGNFPGRFSGRQFSNSRSEMNVSTLELGDSALYLCASSGPQDYSGNTIYFGEGSWLTVV.

Here the CDR3 reads CASSPDRAETQYF. The CDR3 nucleotides read TGTGCCAGCAGCCCGGACAGGGCAGAGACCCAGTACTTC. The gene calls are TRBV5-4 and TRBJ2-5; 8 nucleotides line up with TRBD1. Germline CDR1 is SGHNT and CDR2 is YYREEE (reference sequence). This CDR3 is built from 13 residues. J was trimmed by 4 bases and V by 4 bases; bases with no gene match: 3.

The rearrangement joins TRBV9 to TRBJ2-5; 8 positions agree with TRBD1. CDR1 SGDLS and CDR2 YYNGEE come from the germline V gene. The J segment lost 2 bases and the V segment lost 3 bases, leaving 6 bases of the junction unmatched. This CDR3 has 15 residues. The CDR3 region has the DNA TGTGCCAGCAGCGGACAGGGGCAGGGTCAAGAGACCCAGTACTTC. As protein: CASSGQGQGQETQYF.